Sequencing of this T cell receptor beta chain was carried out in a study of T cells in localized non-small cell lung cancer. Germline CDR1 and CDR2: SGDLS and YYNGEE. With 0 bases removed from V and 5 bases from J, the gap between germline ends came to 8 bases. The CDR3 is made up of 14 amino acids. This table comes from immunoSEQ multiplex PCR, and its TCRdb copy is limited to in-frame clones, with some not included. The sample includes tens of thousands of clones, about 91% of them seen just once. This receptor was obtained from a man between 40 and 70 years old with stage I squamous cell lung carcinoma. The sample consisted of peripheral blood, taken before any cancer treatment. This rearrangement joins TRBV9 to TRBJ2-2; D call uncertain. CDR3 DNA: TGTGCCAGCAGCGTAGGACCCCATACCGGGGAGCTGTTTTTT. Translating it yields CASSVGPHTGELFF.